This TCR beta chain was identified in a study of spatial heterogeneity in lung cancer. Germline assignment: CDR1 SNHLY and CDR2 FYNNEI. The CDR3 extends over 13 amino acids. Trimming removed 9 bases from V and 6 bases from J, with 17 bases in between. Carried by each TCR cDNA molecule was a unique molecular identifier. TCRdb re-called the 5' RACE reads through MiXCR, storing one row per CDR3 protein. The sample contains about 12,000 distinct CDR3 sequences, roughly 6.2% of which appear only once. The sample's time point: sample taken at primary tumor resection. Whole RNA, which was extracted from tumor, nontumor lung tissue or frozen PBMC, was sequenced without any cell sorting. The donors, 70 to 80 patients with untreated early-stage non-small cell lung cancer, provided the samples.

The sequencing used normal lung tissue next to the tumor, collected at surgery. The V and J genes are TRBV2 and TRBJ1-1; D call uncertain. The TCR originated in a male donor with early-stage non-small cell lung cancer. The CDR3 bases are TGTGCCAGTTCCTTGGGCCCTGCCGCTGAAGCTTTCTTT. Amino acids: CASSLGPAAEAFF.